One sample yielded the 11 T cell receptor beta chains listed below, sequenced in a study of T cell responses to AZD1222 COVID-19 vaccine. Here immunoSEQ multiplex PCR was the method, and the copy in TCRdb shows in-frame clones only, minus some. Of nearly 95,000 clones listed, 80% to 90% are singletons. The specimen comprised peripheral blood, sampled 28 days after the second AZD1222 dose. Every receptor here comes from an adult who received the AZD1222 COVID-19 vaccine.

V is TRBV5-1 and J is TRBJ1-2; D not certain. Trimming took off 0 bases at V and 4 bases at J, with 10 bases between the two ends. Germline CDR1 reads SGHRS; CDR2 reads YFSETQ. This CDR3 region has 14 residues. This chain's CDR3 is CASSLDPFSYGYTF. The DNA for the CDR3 is TGCGCCAGCAGCTTGGACCCCTTCTCCTATGGCTACACCTTC. The full variable domain, with the rest looked up from reference TRBV5-1 and TRBJ1-2, is KAGVTQTPRYLIKTRGQQVTLSCSPISGHRSVSWYQQTPGQGLQFLFEYFSETQRNKGNFPGRFSGRQFSNSRSEMNVSTLELGDSALYLCASSLDPFSYGYTFGSGTRLTVV.

The chain links TRBV9 to TRBJ2-6; no reliable D call. This CDR3 spans 14 amino acids. V lost 0 bases and J lost 1, with 2 bases in between. Germline V lookup: CDR1 SGDLS, CDR2 YYNGEE. CDR3 DNA: TGTGCCAGCAGCGTAGAGTCTGGGGCCAACGTCCTGACTTTC. Its protein is CASSVESGANVLTF.

This rearrangement joins TRBV19 to TRBJ1-1; the D is unclear. The germline gives CDR1 LNHDA, CDR2 SQIVND (reference sequence). Trimming removed 7 bases at V and 4 bases at J, with 13 bases between. The CDR3 is made up of 13 amino acids. In DNA form, the CDR3 reads TGTGCCAGTAAGGGCACATATTCCACTGAAGCTTTCTTT. This encodes CASKGTYSTEAFF.

The chain has TRBV30 and TRBJ1-5, with 7 bases identical to TRBD1. The CDR3 length is 13 residues. Germline V gene sequence: CDR1 GTSNPN, CDR2 SVGIG (reference sequence). V was pared by 3 bases and J by 8 bases, with 7 bases of the junction left unmatched. This CDR3 reads CAWSRQGAEPQHF. The CDR3 nucleotides read TGTGCCTGGAGCCGACAGGGCGCTGAGCCCCAGCATTTT.

The chain carries TRBV11-2 and TRBJ2-7; 8 positions match TRBD1. The CDR3 contains 19 residues. V dropped 1 base and J dropped 4; count of bases not matched to a gene: 18. CDR1 and CDR2 (germline): SGHAT, FQNNGV. The CDR3, as DNA: TGTGCCAGCAGCTTAGCATCAGGGGGCGTTCAGTCCCATCTATACGAGCAGTACTTC. Translating gives CASSLASGGVQSHLYEQYF.

This clone came up once. The chain combines TRBV23-1 with TRBJ1-1; D unresolved. TRBV23-1 is an open reading frame whose function is uncertain. CDR3 length equals 12 residues. V was cut by 11 bases and J by 1 base, with 11 bases left in between. The CDR3 reads CAGRAANTEAFF. The CDR3 region has the DNA TGCGCCGGGAGGGCAGCGAACACTGAAGCTTTCTTT.

This clone was seen only once. The chain uses TRBV3-1 (or the pseudogene TRBV3-2) and TRBJ1-2; the D gene is possibly TRBD1 (6 bases). Germline-derived CDR1 and CDR2 are LGHDT and YNNKEL (reference sequence). Trimming cost V 7 bases and J 3 bases, with 24 bases left between them. The CDR3 is 17 amino acids. CDR3 sequence: CASTPKINREGDYGYTF. CDR3 in DNA: TGTGCCAGCACCCCCAAGATAAACAGGGAGGGGGACTATGGCTACACCTTC.

V usage is TRBV4-3 and J usage is TRBJ2-1; 12 bases agree with TRBD2. Trimming at V came to 1 base and at J to 8 bases, leaving 15 bases not matched to a gene. Germline values: CDR1 LGHNA, CDR2 YSLEER. This CDR3 has 19 amino acids. CDR3 protein: CASSQARGLAGGPVYEQFF. The CDR3 coding sequence is TGCGCCAGCAGCCAAGCAAGAGGCCTAGCGGGGGGGCCGGTCTATGAGCAGTTCTTC.

About this clone itself: Sequence at one end of the junction differs from germline and may be a read error. The V call is TRBV6-1, the J call TRBJ2-1, with 10 nucleotides matching TRBD2. Germline CDR1 and CDR2: MNHNS and SASEGT. CDR3 length: 15 amino acids. The DNA for the CDR3 is TGTGCCAGCAGGGAAGCGGGAGGGTTTTACAATGAGCAGTTCTTC. The encoded protein is CASREAGGFYNEQFF.

The DNA of the CDR3 is TGTGCCAGCAGCCAAGCGGGACAGGGGGGTGGCTACACCTTC. This sequence encodes CASSQAGQGGGYTF. The chain employs TRBV14 and TRBJ1-2; the match to TRBD1 covers 11 bases. V lost 1 base to trimming and J lost 7 bases; unmatched junction nucleotides: 2. This CDR3 has 14 residues. Germline-derived CDR1 and CDR2 are SGHDN and FVKESK.

The chain uses TRBV2 and TRBJ1-1, with 8 positions matching TRBD1. Germline loops: CDR1 SNHLY, CDR2 FYNNEI. The trim removed 7 bases at V and 3 bases at J, leaving 7 bases unmatched. The CDR3 sequence is 14 residues long. The CDR3 spells CASTPGGRYTEAFF. CDR3 in DNA: TGTGCCAGCACGCCAGGGGGCAGATACACTGAAGCTTTCTTT.